This T cell receptor (beta chain) was observed in a study of cytomegalovirus exposure and HLA in healthy donors. Amplification used 60 Vbeta primers and 13 Jbeta primers. Only in-frame clones appear in the TCRdb table, and some are missing; sequencing was by immunoSEQ multiplex PCR. The repertoire holds about 110,000 clones, approximately 76% seen once, with over 7.5% in the top ten. This CDR3 is built from 14 residues. Trimming pared 2 bases from V and 7 bases from J, leaving 11 bases between. Germline V gives CDR1 MNHEY, CDR2 SMNVEV (reference sequence). This clone was counted a few times. Sequencing was carried out using PBMCs. The chain combines TRBV27 with TRBJ2-2; D is possibly TRBD1 (5 bases). This clonotype was sampled from a middle-aged man in good health and CMV-seronegative. The CDR3 DNA follows: TGTGCCAGCAGTTTAGTGAACAGGATCGGGGAGCTGTTTTTT. It is translated as CASSLVNRIGELFF.